This is a list of T cell receptor beta chains from one sample in a study of CD4+ T cells in melanoma. Clones were sequenced by immunoSEQ multiplex PCR, and TCRdb holds only the in-frame ones, with some missing. The table has over 130,000 clones, 80% to 95% seen once. The receptors were sampled from a human donor with melanoma. CDR3s include the opening cysteine and the closing phenylalanine or tryptophan. The D gene is left open where the match is weak. Part of the rows lack a size; the others show once, few, many or a class for expanded clones.

TRBV6-1	TRBJ2-5	NA	NA	14	TGTGCCACCACCGTCCCGGGGGGCGGGGAGACCCAGTACTTC	CATTVPGGGETQYF
TRBV12-5	TRBJ1-6	NA	NA	13	TGTGCTAGTGGGGGAGACCTTAATTCACCCCTCCACTTT	CASGGDLNSPLHF
TRBV19	TRBJ1-5	once	TRBD1	16	TGTGCCAGTACCGAACCGGGACAGCGTATCAATCAGCCCCAGCATTTT	CASTEPGQRINQPQHF
TRBV19	TRBJ2-5	once	TRBD1	16	TGTGCCAGTAGTATGGTAAACAGGGGTGGACAAGAGACCCAGTACTTC	CASSMVNRGGQETQYF
TRBV14	TRBJ2-7	NA	TRBD1	14	TGTGCCAGCAGCCATTACAGGGGGTCTGGCGAGCAGTACTTC	CASSHYRGSGEQYF
TRBV29-1	TRBJ2-1	NA	TRBD2	15	TGCAGCGTTGAAGTGGTACTAGCGGGCCTCAATGAGCAGTTCTTC	CSVEVVLAGLNEQFF
TRBV2	TRBJ2-1	NA	NA	13	TGTGCCTTAGGGACGGACCGCATGGGTGAGCAGTTCTTC	CALGTDRMGEQFF
TRBV6-1	TRBJ1-1	NA	NA	12	TGTGCCAGCACGAGGGCGAACACTGAAGCTTTCTTT	CASTRANTEAFF
TRBV5-6	TRBJ2-5	few	NA	17	TGTGCCAGCAGCTTAACCTTAACTTATACAGGGAAAGAGACCCAGTACTTC	CASSLTLTYTGKETQYF
TRBV7-7	TRBJ2-5	NA	NA	15	TGTGCCAGCAGCCCGAACACAGGTGGCGGGGAGACCCAGTACTTC	CASSPNTGGGETQYF
TRBV20-1	TRBJ1-2	NA	TRBD1	11	TGCAGTGCTAGGGGACAGGGGTGGGACACCTTC	CSARGQGWDTF
TRBV6-6	TRBJ2-5	NA	NA	15	TGTGCCAGCAGTTACCCCAAGGGCGGGCAAGAGACCCAGTACTTC	CASSYPKGGQETQYF
TRBV6-5	TRBJ2-3	NA	TRBD1	16	TGTGCCAGCAGTTATGAAGGGGGCGTTAGCACAGATACGCAGTATTTT	CASSYEGGVSTDTQYF
TRBV6-6	TRBJ2-1	NA	TRBD1	15	TGTGCCAGCAGTTACTCCGGGACAGGGATCAATGAGCAGTTCTTC	CASSYSGTGINEQFF
TRBV11-1	TRBJ1-2	NA	TRBD1	13	TGTGCCAGCAGCTGGGGACAGGGGAATGGCTACACCTTC	CASSWGQGNGYTF
TRBV5-1	TRBJ2-5	NA	TRBD2	15	TGCGCCAGCAGCTTAAAGCGGGGGGGTTACGAGACCCAGTACTTC	CASSLKRGGYETQYF
TRBV6-6	TRBJ2-7	NA	TRBD1	16	TGTGCCAGCAGTACATCCGGACAGGGGAGAACCTACGAGCAGTACTTC	CASSTSGQGRTYEQYF
TRBV11-2	TRBJ1-1	NA	NA	16	TGTGCCAGCAGCCCGTTTCGAAGTCAGCCAAACACTGAAGCTTTCTTT	CASSPFRSQPNTEAFF
TRBV6-1	TRBJ1-2	once	NA	14	TGTGCCAGCAGTGAATCGGCAGGCTACTATGGCTACACCTTC	CASSESAGYYGYTF
TRBV9	TRBJ1-5	NA	NA	13	TGTGCCAGCAGCCCCGACGGTCTCGGGGTCCAGCATTTT	CASSPDGLGVQHF
TRBV7-2	TRBJ1-1	few	TRBD1	17	TGTGCCAGCAGCTATAGACTCAGGGGGCAGGGGGACACTGAAGCTTTCTTT	CASSYRLRGQGDTEAFF
TRBV29-1	TRBJ2-3	NA	NA	11	TGCAGCGCCCTCAGGGCGGCTACGCAGTATTTT	CSALRAATQYF
TRBV6-5	TRBJ1-3	NA	TRBD1	15	TGTGCCAGCAGTTACGGGACAGGTTCTGGAAACACCATATATTTT	CASSYGTGSGNTIYF
TRBV10-3	TRBJ2-3	once	NA	12	TGTGCCATCAGTGAGGAGCGGGATACGCAGTATTTT	CAISEERDTQYF
TRBV10-1	TRBJ2-5	NA	NA	14	TGCGCCAGCAGTGAGTCCGGCAGACAAGAGACCCAGTACTTC	CASSESGRQETQYF
TRBV7-8	TRBJ2-3	NA	NA	16	TGTGCCAGCAGCCGCGCAGCATGGGTCCGCACAGATACGCAGTATTTT	CASSRAAWVRTDTQYF
TRBV7-7	TRBJ2-5	NA	TRBD2	14	TGTGCTAGCAGCTTAACGGGACTAGTGGAGACCCAGTACTTC	CASSLTGLVETQYF
TRBV21-1	TRBJ1-2	few	NA	12	TGTGCCAGCAGCAATTGTACGGATGGCTACACCTTC	CASSNCTDGYTF
TRBV5-6	TRBJ2-1	NA	TRBD1	16	TGTGCCAGCAGCCCTGACAGGGTTGGAGTCTACAATGAGCAGTTCTTC	CASSPDRVGVYNEQFF
TRBV2	TRBJ2-2	NA	TRBD2	22	TGTGCCAGCAGTGAATTAGGAGCGGGGGGGCTGACCCGTCCTTTGAGTACCGGGGAGCTGTTTTTT	CASSELGAGGLTRPLSTGELFF
TRBV18	TRBJ1-1	NA	NA	15	TGTGCCAGCTCACCTCAAGGGGGGCTGAACACTGAAGCTTTCTTT	CASSPQGGLNTEAFF
TRBV9	TRBJ2-5	NA	TRBD2	18	TGTGCCAGCAGCGTAGCTGGGAGAGCGGGGGTTAGGGCGGAGACCCAGTACTTC	CASSVAGRAGVRAETQYF
TRBV5-1	TRBJ1-1	NA	NA	14	TGCGCCAGCAGCTGGGGGGGGGACAACACTGAAGCTTTCTTT	CASSWGGDNTEAFF
TRBV7-2	TRBJ2-3	once	NA	15	TGTGCCAGCAGCTTCCTCCCCTCCTTCACAGATACGCAGTATTTT	CASSFLPSFTDTQYF
TRBV7-2	TRBJ1-1	few	TRBD1	17	TGTGCCAGCAGGAACCTCTTCAGGGGGAGGGTGAACACTGAAGCTTTCTTT	CASRNLFRGRVNTEAFF
TRBV5-4	TRBJ2-1	NA	NA	14	TGTGCCAGCAGCCCGAGTAAAACCTACAATGAGCAGTTCTTC	CASSPSKTYNEQFF
TRBV29-1	TRBJ2-3	NA	NA	14	TGCAGCGTTGACGCACAGGGGACTGCAGATACGCAGTATTTT	CSVDAQGTADTQYF